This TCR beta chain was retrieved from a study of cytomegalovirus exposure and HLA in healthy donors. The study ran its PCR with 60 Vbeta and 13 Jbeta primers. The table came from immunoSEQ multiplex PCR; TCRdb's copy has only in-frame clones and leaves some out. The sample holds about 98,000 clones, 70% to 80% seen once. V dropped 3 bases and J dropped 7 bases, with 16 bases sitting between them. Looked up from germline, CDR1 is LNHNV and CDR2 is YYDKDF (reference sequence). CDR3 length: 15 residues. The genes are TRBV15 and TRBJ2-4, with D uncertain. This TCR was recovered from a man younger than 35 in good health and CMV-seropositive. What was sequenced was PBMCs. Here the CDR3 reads CATSRPGESRNIQYF. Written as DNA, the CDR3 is TGTGCCACCAGCAGGCCTGGAGAATCACGCAACATTCAGTACTTC.